Following are 8 T cell receptor beta chains from one sample sequenced in a study of beta chain features in type 1 diabetes. These receptors have no known antigen. The isolated RNA, all of it, was reverse transcribed, so expressed TCRB transcripts were what got sequenced. The data were produced by immunoSEQ multiplex PCR, yet TCRdb's version contains in-frame clones alone and is incomplete. The table lists 250,000 or so clones, roughly 22% of them singletons. Study-wide results and limits: In every one of the four CD4+ subsets, TCRB CDR3s were moderately but significantly shorter in Type 1 diabetes patients.

Sequencing was performed on naive CD4+ T cells from blood. The receptors come from a woman in her thirties or forties with type 1 diabetes.

The chain has TRBV6-5 and TRBJ2-4, with D tentatively TRBD2 (6 bases). The V gene's germline CDR1 is MNHEY and CDR2 SVGAGI. V shed 0 bases and J shed 5 bases, with 14 bases lying between them. This CDR3 is built from 16 residues. The CDR3 is CASSYSDGSGENIQYF. The CDR3 nucleotides are TGTGCCAGCAGTTACTCGGACGGGAGCGGCGAAAACATTCAGTACTTC.

The chain recombines TRBV6-6 with TRBJ1-2, with 8 bases that match TRBD1. The germline CDR1 and CDR2 sequences are MNHNY and SVGAGI (reference sequence). CDR3 length: 15 amino acids. J lost 4 bases, V lost 7 bases, and 11 bases had no gene match. This CDR3 is CASTLGQGGGYGYTF. Here the CDR3 DNA reads TGTGCCAGCACCCTAGGACAGGGAGGAGGCTATGGCTACACCTTC.

J is TRBJ2-7 and V is TRBV18; D perhaps matches TRBD1 (6 bases). Trimming pared 2 bases from V and 1 base from J, leaving 12 bases between. The CDR3 is 15 amino acids. The germline CDR1 and CDR2 sequences are KGHSH and LQKENI. CDR3 residues: CASSPGQGRSYEQYF. The DNA for the CDR3 is TGTGCCAGCTCACCAGGGCAGGGGCGATCCTACGAGCAGTACTTC.

This clone was counted between two and nine times. The rearrangement joins TRBV30 to TRBJ2-5; D is ambiguous. V lost 0 bases to trimming and J lost 7 bases, with 15 bases between them. Germline V gene sequence: CDR1 GTSNPN, CDR2 SVGIG (reference sequence). The CDR3 has 14 amino acids. The CDR3 sequence: CAWSVRRSEVTQYF. The DNA for the CDR3 is TGTGCCTGGAGTGTACGAAGGAGTGAAGTGACCCAGTACTTC. The whole variable domain, remainder taken from reference TRBV30 and TRBJ2-5, is SQTIHQWPATLVQPVGSPLSLECTVEGTSNPNLYWYRQAAGRGLQLLFYSVGIGQISSEVPQNLSASRPQDRQFILSSKKLLLSDSGFYLCAWSVRRSEVTQYFGPGTRLLVL.

The rearrangement links TRBV6-5 to TRBJ1-2; tentative D call: TRBD1 (6 bases). V was trimmed by 5 bases and J by 4 bases, leaving 11 bases between them. Germline CDR1 is MNHEY and CDR2 is SVGAGI. The CDR3 sequence is 13 residues long. CDR3 DNA sequence: TGTGCCAGCAGTCAACAGGGTCTCTATGGCTACACCTTC. It codes for CASSQQGLYGYTF.

This clone turned up a few times. V gene TRBV5-1 combines with J gene TRBJ2-1; the D gene is possibly TRBD1 (6 bases). The CDR3 loop spans 15 amino acids. The germline V gene encodes CDR1 SGHRS and CDR2 YFSETQ. The germline V and J ends were trimmed by 3 bases and 7 bases, with 17 bases remaining between them. CDR3 loop: CASSSSGAVENEQFF. The CDR3 nucleotides are TGCGCCAGCAGCTCTTCAGGGGCGGTGGAAAATGAGCAGTTCTTC. The full variable domain, completed using reference TRBV5-1 and TRBJ2-1, is KAGVTQTPRYLIKTRGQQVTLSCSPISGHRSVSWYQQTPGQGLQFLFEYFSETQRNKGNFPGRFSGRQFSNSRSEMNVSTLELGDSALYLCASSSSGAVENEQFFGPGTRLTVL.

J is TRBJ2-6 and V is TRBV28; D is undetermined. Trimming pared 4 bases from V and 4 bases from J, leaving 5 bases between. Germline V gene lookup returns CDR1 MDHEN and CDR2 SYDVKM. The CDR3 consists of 13 residues. CDR3 in amino acids: CASSSTGANVLTF. CDR3 sequence (DNA): TGTGCCAGCAGTTCTACCGGGGCCAACGTCCTGACTTTC. The full variable domain, with the rest looked up from reference TRBV28 and TRBJ2-6, is DVKVTQSSRYLVKRTGEKVFLECVQDMDHENMFWYRQDPGLGLRLIYFSYDVKMKEKGDIPEGYSVSREKKERFSLILESASTNQTSMYLCASSSTGANVLTFGAGSRLTVL.

V is TRBV4-1 and J is TRBJ1-5, with D possibly TRBD1 on 6 matching bases. V gave up 0 bases and J gave up 9 bases, with 12 bases separating them. CDR1 MGHRA and CDR2 YSYEKL come from the germline V gene. The CDR3 has 14 residues. In DNA, the CDR3 is TGCGCCAGCAGCCAAGATTGGGGGCCGCCGCCCCAGCATTTT. It encodes CASSQDWGPPPQHF.